This paragraph reports one TCR beta chain. This sample stems from a study of blood T cell repertoires in COVID-19. Overall study context: Researchers got acute and convalescent COVID-19 samples from the United States, Italy and Spain. PBMCs, B-cell-depleted T cells, or T cells provided the cDNA or gDNA that made up the material.

In the source study's methods: The assay estimated nucleated cells by amplifying reference gene primers. Some clones are missing from TCRdb's copy, which holds only in-frame ones; the method was immunoSEQ multiplex PCR. The D gene and trimming were derived from the DNA, and the V and J assignments and clone size from that table. This table holds around 200,000 clones, 70% to 90% found once. The sequenced sample consisted of peripheral blood. This TCR derives from a man between 50 and 59 years old with acute or convalescent COVID-19.

The chain's CDR3 is CASSIGTGTYEQYF. CDR3 DNA sequence: TGCGCCAGCAGCATCGGGACAGGGACCTACGAGCAGTACTTC. The J gene is TRBJ2-7, the V gene TRBV5-1, with 9 bases that match TRBD1. This CDR3 comprises 14 residues. Trimming cost V 4 bases and J 2 bases; bases outside gene matches: 4. Germline CDR1 and CDR2: SGHRS and YFSETQ.